This record covers a single T cell receptor beta chain. Its antigen remains undetermined. One base away there is no much larger clone; base qualities are not given. The immunoSEQ Assay, a bias-controlled multiplex PCR, was used to amplify TCRbeta CDR3 regions from genomic DNA. Per the original workflow: Nucleated cell counts per sample were estimated from amplification of reference gene primers within the assay. To quantify the absolute abundance of each unique TCRbeta CDR3 rearrangement, sequence reads were collapsed and filtered. Productive Simpson clonality was computed per sample as the square root of Simpson's diversity index over productive rearrangements. In TCRdb, the immuneACCESS table is reduced to in-frame sequences with V and J assigned. These tables do not hold every clone; where another copy was compared, an unresolved V gene accounts for under half, and the others remain unexplained. V, J and clone size derive from that table, while D and trimming were established from the DNA sequence. The sample has 200,000 to 250,000 clones on record, around four fifths of them singletons. The top ten clonotypes cover approximately 5.2% of the sample.

This specimen comes from a study of blood T cell repertoires in COVID-19 (dated by TCRdb to 2020 to 2022). At the level of the whole study: Collaborator samples came from the United States, Italy and Spain and covered acute and convalescent phases of COVID-19. The material from the prospective study consisted of cDNA or gDNA derived from T cells, B-cell-depleted T cells, or PBMCs. Deeply sampled blood TCRbeta repertoires from subjects exposed to, actively infected with, or recovered from COVID-19 were included in the dataset. The repertoires were released in a freely available public database meant as a resource for research on the immune response to SARS-CoV-2. The samples were drawn from two sources: the first 160 participants of the ongoing ImmuneRACE study, and fewer than 1,500 subjects contributed by 6 global collaborators. The sample metadata nearly always contained a de-identified subject ID, COVID-19 status, age in years and sex. Where available, HLA class I and class II types were obtained from metadata supplied by the sample provider rather than from assay-based typing. Study-wide conclusions, independent of this receptor: Clinical and demographic metadata were provided uncurated, with the amount varying by source and participant.

In Seattle, one collaborating source enrolled patients while the infection was active and tracked those patients longitudinally over the course of disease. Each collaborating institution followed its own protocols to collect whole blood in K2EDTA tubes. For TCRbeta analysis, collaborators shipped samples in one of three forms: frozen whole blood, isolated PBMCs, or DNA extracted from either of those sample types. The sample taken for sequencing was peripheral blood. The source of this sequence is a woman in her sixties or seventies with COVID-19, enrolled during active disease.

This receptor carries the CDR3 CSASAGLAGGTETQYF. In nucleotide form, the sequence is TGCAGTGCTAGTGCGGGACTAGCGGGAGGCACAGAGACCCAGTACTTC. The chain is assembled from TRBV20-1 and TRBJ2-5; 15 middle bases align to TRBD2. The CDR3 goes from the cysteine to the phenylalanine over 16 residues. This entry keeps only the CDR3 DNA: 48 bases, framed from base 1. The germline V gene (reference sequence) specifies DFQATT as CDR1 and SNEGSKA as CDR2. V loses 3 bases at its end and J loses 4 bases; junction bases beyond the gene matches: 6.